This T cell receptor (beta chain) is from a study of beta chain features in type 1 diabetes. Whole-study results and caveats: Any HLA effect on TCRB rearrangement was left unresolved by small sub-analyses. Shorter TCRB CDR3s, moderately but significantly so, were found in Type 1 diabetes patients in all four CD4+ subsets.

The sample holds a few counts of this clone. Its antigen is not identified. Unmatched junction bases numbered 10, after V lost 4 bases and J lost 3 bases. Per the germline V gene, CDR1 is SGDLS and CDR2 is YYNGEE. The CDR3 has 16 residues. Expressed TCRB transcripts got sequenced, as all isolated RNA was reverse transcribed. Sequencing was performed with immunoSEQ multiplex PCR; in TCRdb, only in-frame clones are kept and a portion is missing. In the table there are 200,000 to 300,000 clones, 13% to 15% of which are singletons. The sample consisted of naive CD4+ T cells from blood. This chain joins TRBV9 and TRBJ1-2; 9 nucleotides align to TRBD1. The TCR was taken from a woman aged 40-49 years in good health. Here the CDR3 reads CASSHSTGGLDYGYTF. DNA of the CDR3: TGTGCCAGCAGCCACAGTACAGGGGGCTTAGACTATGGCTACACCTTC.